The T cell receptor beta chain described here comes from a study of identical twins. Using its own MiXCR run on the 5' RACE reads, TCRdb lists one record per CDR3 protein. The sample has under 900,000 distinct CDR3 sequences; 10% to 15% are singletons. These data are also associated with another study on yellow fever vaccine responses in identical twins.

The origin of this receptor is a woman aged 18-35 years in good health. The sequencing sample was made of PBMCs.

Here the CDR3 DNA reads TGCGCCAGCAGCCCAATAGCGGGAGGAGTCGGAGATACGCAGTATTTT. This gives the protein CASSPIAGGVGDTQYF. The chain carries TRBV5-1 and TRBJ2-3; TRBD2 matches at 10 bases. The ends lost 4 bases at V and 5 bases at J; junction bases unmatched: 10. This CDR3 comprises 16 residues. The germline gives CDR1 SGHRS, CDR2 YFSETQ. The complete variable domain, with remaining parts taken from reference TRBV5-1 and TRBJ2-3, reads KAGVTQTPRYLIKTRGQQVTLSCSPISGHRSVSWYQQTPGQGLQFLFEYFSETQRNKGNFPGRFSGRQFSNSRSEMNVSTLELGDSALYLCASSPIAGGVGDTQYFGPGTRLTVL.